This TCR beta chain came from a study of neurological immune-mediated disorders. As for time point: longitudinal time-point 3. Using its own MiXCR run on the 5' RACE reads, TCRdb lists one record per CDR3 protein. The sample carries around 100,000 distinct CDR3 sequences, 10% to 12% recorded once. This CDR3 region has 9 residues. The sample holds many counts of this clonotype. Its antigen is still unknown. General study results and limits: CDR3 amino acid sequences of expanded clones were not shared across subjects, a result suggesting private repertoires in all groups.

Sequenced input: PBMCs. The chain recombines TRBV21-1 with TRBJ2-1; TRBD2, the D gene given by the table, was not confirmed from the DNA. TRBV21-1 is a known pseudogene. The TCR was taken from a female donor with HTLV-1-associated myelopathy (HAM/TSP). The CDR3 region is CASNGLQFF. CDR3 coding DNA: TGTGCCAGCAATGGACTACAGTTCTTC.